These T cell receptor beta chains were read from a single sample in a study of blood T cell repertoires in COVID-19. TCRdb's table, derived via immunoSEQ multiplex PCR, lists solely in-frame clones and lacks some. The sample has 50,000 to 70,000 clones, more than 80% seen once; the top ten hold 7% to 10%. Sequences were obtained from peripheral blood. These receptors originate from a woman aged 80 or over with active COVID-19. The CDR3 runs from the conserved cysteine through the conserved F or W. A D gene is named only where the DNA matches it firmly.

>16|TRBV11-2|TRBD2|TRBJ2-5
CASSSLAGGRQETQYF
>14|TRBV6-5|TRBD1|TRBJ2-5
CASRRTGLQETQYF
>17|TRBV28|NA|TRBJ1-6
CASSFGGRGRRNSPLHF
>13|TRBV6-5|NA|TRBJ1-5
CASTGQLGQPQHF
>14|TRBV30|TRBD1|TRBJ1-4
CACHDRDRNEKLFF
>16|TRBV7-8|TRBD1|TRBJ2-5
CASSLNPGQGQETQYF
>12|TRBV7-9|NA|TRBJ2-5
CASSQRWETQYF
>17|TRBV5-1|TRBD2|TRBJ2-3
CASSSGLAGGRGDTQYF
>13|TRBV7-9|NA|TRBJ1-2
CASSFASSYGYTF
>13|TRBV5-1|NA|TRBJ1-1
CATRDTPDTEAFF
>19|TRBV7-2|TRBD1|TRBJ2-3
CASSRDREFIGRHTDTQYF
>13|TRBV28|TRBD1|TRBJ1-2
CASSPTGNYGYTF
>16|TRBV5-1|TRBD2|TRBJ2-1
CASSLAGTSGLNEQFF
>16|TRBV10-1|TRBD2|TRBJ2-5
CASTKGLVIEGETQYF
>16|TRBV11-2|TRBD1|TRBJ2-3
CASSLTGTPLTDTQYF
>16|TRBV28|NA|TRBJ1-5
CASSFRGGYSNQPQHF
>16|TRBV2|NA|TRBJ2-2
CASSERGGLNTGELFF